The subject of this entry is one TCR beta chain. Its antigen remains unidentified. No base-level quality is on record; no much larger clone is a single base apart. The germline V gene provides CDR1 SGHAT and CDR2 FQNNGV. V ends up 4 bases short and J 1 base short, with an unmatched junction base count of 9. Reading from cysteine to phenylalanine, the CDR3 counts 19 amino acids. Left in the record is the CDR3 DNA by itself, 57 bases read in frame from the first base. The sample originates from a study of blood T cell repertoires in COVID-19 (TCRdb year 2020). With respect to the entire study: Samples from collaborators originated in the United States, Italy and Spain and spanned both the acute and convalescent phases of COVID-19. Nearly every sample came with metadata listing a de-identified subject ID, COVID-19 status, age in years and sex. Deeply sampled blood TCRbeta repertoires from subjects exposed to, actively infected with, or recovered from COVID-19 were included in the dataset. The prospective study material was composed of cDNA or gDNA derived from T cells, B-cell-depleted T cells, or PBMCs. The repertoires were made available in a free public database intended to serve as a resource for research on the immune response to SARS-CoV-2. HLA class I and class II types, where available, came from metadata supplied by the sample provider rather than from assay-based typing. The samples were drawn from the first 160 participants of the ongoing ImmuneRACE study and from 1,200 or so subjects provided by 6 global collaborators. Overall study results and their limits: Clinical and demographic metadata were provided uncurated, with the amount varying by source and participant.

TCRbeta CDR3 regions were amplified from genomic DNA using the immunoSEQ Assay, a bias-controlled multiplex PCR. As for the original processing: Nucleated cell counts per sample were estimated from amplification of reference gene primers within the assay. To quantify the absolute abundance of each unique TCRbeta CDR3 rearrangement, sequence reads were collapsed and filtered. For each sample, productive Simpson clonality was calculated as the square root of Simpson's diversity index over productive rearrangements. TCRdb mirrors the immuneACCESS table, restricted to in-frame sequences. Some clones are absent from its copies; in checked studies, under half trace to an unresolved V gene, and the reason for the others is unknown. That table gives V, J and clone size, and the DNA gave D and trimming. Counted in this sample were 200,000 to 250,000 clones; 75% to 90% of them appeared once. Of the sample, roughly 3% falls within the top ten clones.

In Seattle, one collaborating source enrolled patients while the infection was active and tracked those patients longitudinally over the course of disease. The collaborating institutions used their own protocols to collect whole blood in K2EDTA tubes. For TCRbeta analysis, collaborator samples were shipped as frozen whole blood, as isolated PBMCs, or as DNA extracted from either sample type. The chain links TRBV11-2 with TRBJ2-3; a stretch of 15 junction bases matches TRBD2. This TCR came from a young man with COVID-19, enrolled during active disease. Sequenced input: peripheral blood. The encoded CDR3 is CASSSGLAGGDRRTDTQYF. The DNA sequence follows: TGTGCCAGCAGCTCAGGACTAGCGGGAGGGGACCGCCGCACAGATACGCAGTATTTT.